The next 22 T cell receptor beta chains were all read from a single sample in a study of CD8 T cells in ankylosing spondylitis. A single record per CDR3 protein comes from TCRdb applying MiXCR to the 5' RACE reads. The sample has around 890,000 distinct CDR3 sequences; about 12% are singletons. No antigen has been assigned to these receptors. Whole-study findings and limits: Seemingly distinctive of ankylosing spondylitis blood was a TCR beta motif formed by eight highly homologous variants.

What was sequenced was blood, either unsorted or a sorted T cell fraction (not recorded which). Receptors were obtained from a male donor with ankylosing spondylitis.

This clonotype was seen a handful of times. The gene calls are TRBV4-2 and TRBJ2-7; the D is unclear. The CDR3 consists of 13 residues. Trimming removed 0 bases at V and 1 base at J, with 4 bases between. Germline V gene data show CDR1 as LGHNA and CDR2 as YNFKEQ. This CDR3 is CASSQELSYEQYF. The CDR3 DNA is TGTGCCAGCAGCCAAGAGCTTTCCTACGAGCAGTACTTC.

The V and J genes are TRBV5-1 and TRBJ2-1, with a weak D call TRBD2 (6 bases). V was shortened by 0 bases and J by 2 bases, with 12 bases between the two germline ends. The CDR3 spans 16 residues. CDR1 SGHRS and CDR2 YFSETQ come from the germline V gene. The DNA of the CDR3 is TGCGCCAGCAGCTTGGGGTTTCGCGGGACCTACAATGAGCAGTTCTTC. Protein: CASSLGFRGTYNEQFF.

The genes are TRBV7-9 and TRBJ2-1; 10 bases line up with TRBD2. Germline V gene lookup returns CDR1 SEHNR and CDR2 FQNEAQ (reference sequence). The junction had 6 bases not matched to a gene; V was cut back by 4 bases and J by 9 bases. The CDR3 totals 14 residues. The CDR3 bases are TGTGCCAGCAGCTCCTTTAGCGGGAGGTTTGAGCAGTTCTTC. As protein: CASSSFSGRFEQFF.

V usage is TRBV7-2 and J usage is TRBJ1-5, with no clear D. Trimming stripped 1 base from V and 0 bases from J, with 10 bases between. The length of the CDR3 is 16 residues. The germline V gene has CDR1 SGHTA and CDR2 FQGNSA. CDR3 sequence: CASSLDPVYSNQPQHF. CDR3 nucleotides: TGTGCCAGCAGCTTAGACCCCGTTTATAGCAATCAGCCCCAGCATTTT.

This chain connects TRBV7-2 to TRBJ2-1, with 9 positions matching TRBD1. Trimming removed 5 bases from V and 9 bases from J; junction bases left unmatched: 5. The CDR3 sequence is 13 residues long. Germline V gives CDR1 SGHTA, CDR2 FQGNSA. The CDR3 DNA sequence: TGTGCCAGCAGCACGGACAGGGGCGGTGAGCAGTTCTTC. Amino acid sequence: CASSTDRGGEQFF.

CDR3 sequence: CASKNPDQPQHF. In nucleotides, the CDR3 is TGTGCCAGCAAAAATCCGGACCAGCCCCAGCATTTT. V usage is TRBV6-2 or TRBV6-3 and J usage is TRBJ1-5; no reliable D call. With 7 bases removed from V and 7 bases from J, the gap between germline ends came to 11 bases. The CDR3 length is 12 residues. Germline V CDR1 and CDR2: MNHEY, SVGEGT.

The V gene is TRBV20-1, the J gene TRBJ2-5; 13 nucleotides line up with TRBD2. Per the germline V gene, CDR1 is DFQATT and CDR2 is SNEGSKA (reference sequence). V lost 3 bases to trimming and J lost 3 bases; unmatched junction nucleotides: 4. This CDR3 spans 15 amino acids. This CDR3 is CSARAGLAGKETQYF. The CDR3 bases are TGCAGTGCTAGGGCGGGACTAGCGGGAAAAGAGACCCAGTACTTC.

This sequence joins TRBV20-1 and TRBJ2-5; 9 nucleotides line up with TRBD1. CDR1 and CDR2 (germline): DFQATT, SNEGSKA (reference sequence). Unmatched junction bases numbered 9, after V lost 6 bases and J lost 4 bases. This CDR3 has 14 residues. Here the CDR3 reads CSAPRTGGRETQYF. The DNA for the CDR3 is TGCAGTGCCCCCCGAACAGGGGGCAGAGAGACCCAGTACTTC.

This clonotype was picked up a small number of times. This sequence joins TRBV15 and TRBJ2-7, with D perhaps TRBD2 (7 bases). This CDR3 is 15 amino acids long. Per the germline V gene, CDR1 is LNHNV and CDR2 is YYDKDF (reference sequence). V was trimmed by 1 base and J by 6 bases, leaving 16 bases between them. As DNA, the CDR3 is TGTGCCACCAGCAGAGTCGGGGGGCTAGGGGCCGAGCAGTACTTC. It specifies CATSRVGGLGAEQYF.

V gene TRBV12-5 combines with J gene TRBJ2-5; 8 bases match TRBD1. CDR3 length equals 16 residues. CDR1 and CDR2 from the germline V gene are LGHNT and FRNRAP. The trim removed 3 bases at V and 6 bases at J, leaving 12 bases unmatched. CDR3 coding DNA: TGTGCTAGTGGTTTCCTATCACGGACAGGGAGGCAGACCCAGTACTTC. Residues: CASGFLSRTGRQTQYF.

V and J are TRBV5-1 and TRBJ1-2, with D maybe TRBD1 (5 bases). Trimming stripped 1 base from V and 2 bases from J, with 15 bases between. The CDR3 consists of 16 residues. Germline values: CDR1 SGHRS, CDR2 YFSETQ. The CDR3 DNA is TGCGCCAGCAGCTTGTACCGGGGCCTACGCAACTATGGCTACACCTTC. Protein: CASSLYRGLRNYGYTF.

This clonotype was recorded a few times. J is TRBJ1-1 and V is TRBV9; D unclear. The CDR3 covers 13 residues. V shed 6 bases and J shed 5 bases, with 14 bases lying between them. CDR1 is SGDLS and CDR2 is YYNGEE in the germline V gene. The CDR3 reads CASNPVSETEAFF. In DNA, the CDR3 is TGTGCCAGCAACCCTGTATCGGAGACTGAAGCTTTCTTT.

This clonotype was picked up a small number of times. The chain joins TRBV25-1 to TRBJ1-2, with 8 bases fitting TRBD1. With 1 base clipped from V and 8 bases from J, the junction kept 6 bases outside the gene matches. Germline-derived CDR1 and CDR2 are MGHDK and SYGVNS. This CDR3 comprises 14 residues. DNA of the CDR3: TGTGCCAGCAGTGAATTAACAGGGGGAAGCGGCTACACCTTC. Amino acid sequence: CASSELTGGSGYTF.

In its sample, this clonotype was seen a few times. The chain has TRBV20-1 and TRBJ2-1; D may be TRBD1 (6 bases). CDR3 length: 14 amino acids. Germline CDR1 DFQATT, CDR2 SNEGSKA (reference sequence). V gave up 8 bases and J gave up 4 bases, with 18 bases separating them. CDR3 region: CSLRSRGPYNEQFF. CDR3 DNA sequence: TGCAGTCTTCGAAGCAGGGGTCCTTACAATGAGCAGTTCTTC.

V is TRBV18 and J is TRBJ2-7; 11 positions agree with TRBD1. Per germline, CDR1 KGHSH and CDR2 LQKENI. The CDR3 length is 13 residues. J gave up 9 bases and V 6 bases, and 7 bases lay outside the gene matches. The CDR3 DNA follows: TGTGCCAGCTCCCGGGACAGGGGGACTCCGCAGTACTTC. Amino acid sequence: CASSRDRGTPQYF.

The rearrangement links TRBV7-2 to TRBJ2-7; the D is unclear. This CDR3 has 15 residues. The germline CDR1 and CDR2 sequences are SGHTA and FQGNSA. V lost 5 bases, J lost 6 bases, and 20 bases lay in between. The DNA of the CDR3 is TGTGCCAGCAGCCGCCCTCGAGCCACGCACTCCGAGCAGTACTTC. Encoded protein: CASSRPRATHSEQYF. The entire variable domain, with the rest obtained from reference TRBV7-2 and TRBJ2-7, is as follows: GAGVSQSPSNKVTEKGKDVELRCDPISGHTALYWYRQSLGQGLEFLIYFQGNSAPDKSGLPSDRFSAERTGGSVSTLTIQRTQQEDSAVYLCASSRPRATHSEQYFGPGTRLTVT.

This clonotype was detected a few times. V is TRBV6-1 and J is TRBJ2-7; TRBD1 matches 8 bases. V was clipped by 6 bases and J by 3 bases; unmatched bases: 7. Germline loops: CDR1 MNHNS, CDR2 SASEGT. The length of the CDR3 is 14 residues. DNA of the CDR3: TGTGCCAGCAGGGGCTACAGGGGGTACTACGAGCAGTACTTC. Translation: CASRGYRGYYEQYF.

This chain connects TRBV7-8 to TRBJ2-5; D possibly uses TRBD1 or TRBD2 (6 bases each). Germline assignment: CDR1 SGHVS and CDR2 FQNEAQ. This CDR3 comprises 14 residues. The ends were cut back, 8 bases at V and 5 bases at J, with 18 bases in the middle. This CDR3 reads CASRSLGGRETQYF. As DNA, the CDR3 is TGTGCCAGCCGCTCCTTGGGGGGCCGGGAGACCCAGTACTTC.

The chain combines TRBV20-1 with TRBJ2-3; D is ambiguous. V lost 8 bases and J 5 bases, leaving 11 bases between the germline ends. CDR3 length equals 11 residues. Per the germline V gene, CDR1 is DFQATT and CDR2 is SNEGSKA (reference sequence). The CDR3, as DNA: TGCAGTCAACTTTTTCGAGATACGCAGTATTTT. Translated, it gives CSQLFRDTQYF.

In this sample, this clonotype turned up a few times. The rearrangement uses TRBV2 and TRBJ2-2; D gene ambiguous. The CDR3 covers 16 residues. CDR1 and CDR2 (germline): SNHLY, FYNNEI. V lost 2 bases to trimming and J lost 6 bases, with 16 bases between them. This chain's CDR3 is CASSENGGGSAGELFF. In nucleotides, the CDR3 is TGTGCCAGCAGTGAAAATGGCGGCGGCTCGGCCGGGGAGCTGTTTTTT.

The gene calls are TRBV21-1 and TRBJ2-1; the table's D call TRBD2 went unverified against the DNA. TRBV21-1 is an annotated pseudogene. The CDR3 is 17 amino acids. DNA for the CDR3: TGTGCCAGCTCTCGGACTAGCGAATCCTTTTCCTACAATGAGCAGTTCTTC. Its protein product is CASSRTSESFSYNEQFF.

This clonotype has at least ten counts. The genes are TRBV6-4 and TRBJ2-5; no firm D call. The CDR3 consists of 12 residues. V was clipped by 1 base and J by 2 bases, with 2 bases between them. CDR1 and CDR2 from the germline V gene are MRHNA and SNTAGT. CDR3 in DNA: TGTGCCAGCAGTGACTGGCAAGAGACCCAGTACTTC. This codes for CASSDWQETQYF.